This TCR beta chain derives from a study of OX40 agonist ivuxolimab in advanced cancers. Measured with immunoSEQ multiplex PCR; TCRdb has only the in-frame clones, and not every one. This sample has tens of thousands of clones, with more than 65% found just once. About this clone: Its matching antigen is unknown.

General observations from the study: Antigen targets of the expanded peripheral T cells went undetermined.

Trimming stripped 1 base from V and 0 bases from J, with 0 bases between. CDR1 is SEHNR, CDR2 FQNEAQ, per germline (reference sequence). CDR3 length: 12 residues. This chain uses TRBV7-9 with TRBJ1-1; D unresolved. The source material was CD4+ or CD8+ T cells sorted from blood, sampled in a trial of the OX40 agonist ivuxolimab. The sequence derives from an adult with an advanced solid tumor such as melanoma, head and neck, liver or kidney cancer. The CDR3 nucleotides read TGTGCCAGCAGCTTAGTGAACACTGAAGCTTTCTTT. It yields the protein CASSLVNTEAFF.